Below are 5 T cell receptor beta chains sequenced from a single sample in a study of cytomegalovirus exposure and HLA in healthy donors. TCRdb keeps only in-frame clones here, not all; method: immunoSEQ multiplex PCR. In the table there are 110,000 to 150,000 clones, 94% of which are singletons. Material: PBMCs. All receptors come from a man aged 18-30 years in good health and CMV-seropositive.

The chain links TRBV19 to TRBJ1-5; tentatively, D is TRBD1 (5 bases). The ends were cut back, 5 bases at V and 4 bases at J, with 9 bases in the middle. CDR3 size: 13 residues. The germline V gene has CDR1 LNHDA and CDR2 SQIVND (reference sequence). The CDR3 DNA sequence: TGTGCCAGTAGTGCGGGGCCAAATCAGCCCCAGCATTTT. Protein product: CASSAGPNQPQHF.

This rearrangement joins TRBV27 to TRBJ2-1, with 10 nucleotides matching TRBD1. The V segment lost 2 bases and the J segment 3 bases; nucleotides outside the gene matches: 1. CDR3 length: 15 residues. CDR1 is MNHEY and CDR2 is SMNVEV in the germline V gene (reference sequence). The CDR3 nucleotides read TGTGCCAGCAGTTTAGGGACAGGGGTCTACAATGAGCAGTTCTTC. This gives the protein CASSLGTGVYNEQFF.

The chain is built from TRBV11-2 and TRBJ2-5, with TRBD2 matching over 8 bases. Per the germline V gene, CDR1 is SGHAT and CDR2 is FQNNGV. This CDR3 has 16 residues. V dropped 1 base and J dropped 4; count of bases not matched to a gene: 8. The CDR3 nucleotides are TGTGCCAGCAGCTTAGCCCCGGGACTAGGAGCAGAGACCCAGTACTTC. Translation gives CASSLAPGLGAETQYF.

This clone occurred once. The chain is built from TRBV2 and TRBJ2-5; 9 nucleotides agree with TRBD1. J gave up 2 bases and V 6 bases, and 7 bases lay outside the gene matches. There are 15 residues in the CDR3. The germline gives CDR1 SNHLY, CDR2 FYNNEI. As DNA, the CDR3 is TGTGCCAGCAGGGCCGGGACAGGGTCACAAGAGACCCAGTACTTC. Protein product: CASRAGTGSQETQYF.

The V gene is TRBV2, the J gene TRBJ1-6; D uncertain. This CDR3 has 16 residues. CDR1 and CDR2 (germline): SNHLY, FYNNEI. V was trimmed by 7 bases and J by 0 bases, leaving 13 bases between them. The CDR3 spells CASTNPESSYNSPLHF. CDR3 sequence (DNA): TGTGCCAGCACCAACCCGGAGAGCTCCTATAATTCACCCCTCCACTTT.